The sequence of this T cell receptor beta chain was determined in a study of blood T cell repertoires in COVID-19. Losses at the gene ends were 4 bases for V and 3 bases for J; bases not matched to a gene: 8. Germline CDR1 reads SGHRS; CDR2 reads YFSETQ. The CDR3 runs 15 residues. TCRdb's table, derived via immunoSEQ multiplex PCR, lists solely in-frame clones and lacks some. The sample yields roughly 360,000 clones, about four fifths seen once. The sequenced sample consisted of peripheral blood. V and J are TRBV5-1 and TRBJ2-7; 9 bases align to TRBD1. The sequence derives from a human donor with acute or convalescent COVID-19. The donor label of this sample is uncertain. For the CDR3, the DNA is TGCGCCAGCAGCGTGGACAGGGGTGTTGGCTACGAGCAGTACTTC. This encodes CASSVDRGVGYEQYF.